This T cell receptor (beta chain) was captured by sequencing in a study of T-cell memory formation after mild COVID-19. Study details: There were largely donor-specific TCR clusters.

TCRdb used MiXCR to reprocess the 5' RACE reads, holding one entry per CDR3 protein. The sample lists almost 550,000 distinct CDR3 sequences, about a fifth occurring once. There are a few counts of this clonotype. The antigen is not known. Broader study findings: CD4/CD8 balance held among clones contracting day 15 to 85, and later expanders leaned CD4+. Mainly CM and EM harbored the contracting CD4+ clones; mainly EMRA harbored the CD8+ ones. Pre-infection memory contained some responding clones, which suggested that cross-reactive memory had joined.

The CDR3 sequence is 14 residues long. V was shortened by 6 bases and J by 0 bases, with 7 bases between the two germline ends. CDR1 is SGDLS, CDR2 YYNGEE, per germline. The TCR sequence derives from an adult woman who had mild COVID-19 (a few samples of this study predate the infection). Cell type and time point are not known. Sequenced material: PBMCs or a T cell subset sorted from them (not recorded which). The chain combines TRBV9 with TRBJ2-6; D gene unclear. The CDR3 loop reads CASTEHSGANVLTF. The CDR3 DNA follows: TGTGCCAGCACTGAGCACTCTGGGGCCAACGTCCTGACTTTC.